This is a list of T cell receptor beta chains from one sample in a study of blood T cell repertoires in COVID-19. TCRdb keeps only in-frame clones here, not all; method: immunoSEQ multiplex PCR. The sample has roughly 120,000 clones; less than 95% are singletons. Sequencing used peripheral blood. These receptors all stem from a human donor with active COVID-19. The donor label of this sample is uncertain. CDR3s include the opening cysteine and the closing phenylalanine or tryptophan. Each record gives: V gene, CDR3 protein.

v_call: TRBV29-1; cdr3_aa: CSVIPADRTGANVLTF
v_call: TRBV6-5; cdr3_aa: CASSYSLVQPQHF
v_call: TRBV5-1; cdr3_aa: CASSLVVSASLNTEAFF
v_call: TRBV6-2/TRBV6-3; cdr3_aa: CASSFGLGADTQYF
v_call: TRBV5-4; cdr3_aa: CASSSTSSDTQYF
v_call: TRBV3-1/TRBV3-2; cdr3_aa: CASSTGLTGTYGYTF
v_call: TRBV27; cdr3_aa: CASRIDSMNTEAFF
v_call: TRBV11-2; cdr3_aa: CASRTEIYGYTF
v_call: TRBV3-1/TRBV3-2; cdr3_aa: CASSSTGGSTGELFF
v_call: TRBV9; cdr3_aa: CASSVASTAYEQYF